This TCR beta chain comes out of a study of T cell changes during pregnancy in multiple sclerosis. This CDR3 is 13 amino acids long. The germline gives CDR1 MNHEY, CDR2 SMNVEV (reference sequence). Trimming took 4 bases from V and 4 from J, leaving 10 bases between them. This table comes from immunoSEQ multiplex PCR, and its TCRdb copy is limited to in-frame clones, with some not included. The table records about 100,000 clones, about 92% of them present only once. This TCR derives from a female donor with multiple sclerosis, enrolled in a pregnancy study. The specimen was peripheral blood, collected in the second trimester of pregnancy. The chain recombines TRBV27 with TRBJ1-2, with TRBD1 as a possible D gene (6 bases). CDR3 sequence reads: CASSSRGPYGYTF. In DNA, the CDR3 is TGTGCCAGCAGTTCCAGGGGACCCTATGGCTACACCTTC.